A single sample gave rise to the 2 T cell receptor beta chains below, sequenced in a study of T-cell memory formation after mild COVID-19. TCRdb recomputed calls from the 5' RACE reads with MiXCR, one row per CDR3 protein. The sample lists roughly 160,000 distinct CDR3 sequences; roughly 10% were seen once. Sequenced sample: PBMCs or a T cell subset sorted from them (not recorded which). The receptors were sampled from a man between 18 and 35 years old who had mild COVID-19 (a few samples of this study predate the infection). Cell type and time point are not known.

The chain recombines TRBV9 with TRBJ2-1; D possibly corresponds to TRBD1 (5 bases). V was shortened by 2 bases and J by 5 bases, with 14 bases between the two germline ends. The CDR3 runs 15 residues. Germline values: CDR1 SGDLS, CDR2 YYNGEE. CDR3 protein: CASSVGLVANNEQFF. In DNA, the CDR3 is TGTGCCAGCAGCGTGGGGCTAGTTGCGAACAATGAGCAGTTCTTC.

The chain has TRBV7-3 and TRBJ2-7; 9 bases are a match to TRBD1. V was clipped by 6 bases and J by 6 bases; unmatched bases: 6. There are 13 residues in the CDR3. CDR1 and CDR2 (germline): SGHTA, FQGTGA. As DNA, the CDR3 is TGTGCCAGCAGTTCCACAGGGGGCCTCGAGCAGTACTTC. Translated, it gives CASSSTGGLEQYF.